These 10 T cell receptor beta chains were all obtained from the same sample, sequenced in a study of metastatic and nonmetastatic thyroid tumors. There were no patients who had received any treatment before thyroid surgery. TCRdb reprocessed the PCR reads using MiXCR. The repertoire holds approximately 11,000 clones, with around 30% as singletons. Sequenced: tumor tissue. The source is a male donor with papillary thyroid cancer or a benign thyroid nodule (not recorded which). Some clones in this sample may be carry-over from other donors' samples.

V usage is TRBV12-3 or TRBV12-4 and J usage is TRBJ1-1; D gene unclear. The V end was cut by 3 bases, the J end by 3 bases, with 11 bases between. The CDR3 is made up of 14 amino acids. CDR3 amino acids: CASSFGQSYTEAFF. Here the CDR3 DNA reads TGTGCCAGCAGTTTCGGGCAGTCTTACACTGAAGCTTTCTTT.

In this sample, this clone turned up a few times. The gene calls are TRBV28 and TRBJ2-3; D is possibly TRBD2 (5 bases). From germline, CDR1 is MDHEN and CDR2 SYDVKM. Trimming removed 5 bases at V and 3 bases at J, with 12 bases between. The CDR3 has 14 residues. The CDR3 bases are TGTGCCAGCAGTGCTCCTAGCCTAACAGATACGCAGTATTTT. Encoded protein: CASSAPSLTDTQYF.

At least ten counts were recorded for this clone. The chain has TRBV30 and TRBJ2-3; D assignment may be TRBD1 or TRBD2 (5 bases each). This CDR3 region has 13 residues. Germline loops: CDR1 GTSNPN, CDR2 SVGIG (reference sequence). V lost 2 bases and J 6 bases, leaving 12 bases between the germline ends. This chain's CDR3 is CAWSKRGWDTQYF. The CDR3 region has the DNA TGTGCCTGGAGTAAGAGGGGCTGGGATACGCAGTATTTT.

The chain couples TRBV20-1 to TRBJ2-1; D may be TRBD2 (6 bases). CDR3 length equals 15 residues. Germline V gene data show CDR1 as DFQATT and CDR2 as SNEGSKA (reference sequence). The V gene lost 1 base and the J gene lost 3 bases, with 13 bases spanning the gap. The CDR3, as DNA: TGCAGTGCTAGAGGGGTGGGGACTGACTACAATGAGCAGTTCTTC. Protein product: CSARGVGTDYNEQFF.

This clone was recorded a few times. A much bigger clone sits one base away, suggesting this may be a read error. Other DNA sequences in the sample encode the same CDR3. The chain employs TRBV27 and TRBJ1-4; possibly TRBD1 for D (6 bases). This CDR3 is 16 amino acids long. V gave up 6 bases and J gave up 2 bases, with 16 bases separating them. Germline V gives CDR1 MNHEY, CDR2 SMNVEV (reference sequence). The CDR3 is CASSPFGGATNEKLFF. DNA for the CDR3: TGTGCCAGCAGCCCTTTTGGGGGCGCGACTAATGAAAAACTGTTTTTT.

The genes are TRBV9 and TRBJ2-7; 8 bases line up with TRBD1. The ends lost 3 bases at V and 1 base at J; junction bases unmatched: 6. The germline gives CDR1 SGDLS, CDR2 YYNGEE. This CDR3 has 15 amino acids. In DNA, the CDR3 is TGTGCCAGCAGCGCCGGACAGGGCCTTTCCTACGAGCAGTACTTC. Translated, it gives CASSAGQGLSYEQYF.

This clone occurred a few times. No conserved phenylalanine or tryptophan is present at the end of the CDR3, so a read error is the likely explanation. Because the CDR3's place on the DNA is in doubt, the DNA is left out and the CDR3 is given as listed by TCRdb. The chain is built from TRBV6-4 and TRBJ2-3. Germline CDR1 and CDR2: MRHNA and SNTAGT. Inclusive of both ends, the CDR3 amounts to 16 amino acids. This CDR3 is CASSDSASTSTDTQCL.

The chain links TRBV4-1 to TRBJ2-3, with D maybe TRBD1 (6 bases). V shed 1 base and J shed 1 base, with 18 bases lying between them. CDR1 and CDR2 from the germline V gene are MGHRA and YSYEKL. The length of the CDR3 is 18 residues. The CDR3 spells CASSQGGPGIWGTDTQYF. CDR3 coding DNA: TGCGCCAGCAGCCAAGGGGGGCCCGGGATCTGGGGCACAGATACGCAGTATTTT.

V usage is TRBV7-2 and J usage is TRBJ2-7; 9 bases match TRBD1. V dropped 5 bases and J dropped 3; count of bases not matched to a gene: 8. CDR1 is SGHTA, CDR2 FQGNSA, per germline. This CDR3 region has 15 residues. The CDR3 region is CASSRNRGPYYEQYF. The DNA of the CDR3 is TGTGCCAGCAGCCGGAACAGGGGGCCGTACTACGAGCAGTACTTC.

This clone rates as large. V and J are TRBV6-1 and TRBJ1-2; 9 nucleotides agree with TRBD1. The CDR3 is made up of 14 amino acids. Trimming cost V 3 bases and J 7 bases; bases outside gene matches: 6. Per the germline V gene, CDR1 is MNHNS and CDR2 is SASEGT. The CDR3 DNA follows: TGTGCCAGCAGTGATAGGGACAGGGTCCCTGGCTACACCTTC. Its protein is CASSDRDRVPGYTF.